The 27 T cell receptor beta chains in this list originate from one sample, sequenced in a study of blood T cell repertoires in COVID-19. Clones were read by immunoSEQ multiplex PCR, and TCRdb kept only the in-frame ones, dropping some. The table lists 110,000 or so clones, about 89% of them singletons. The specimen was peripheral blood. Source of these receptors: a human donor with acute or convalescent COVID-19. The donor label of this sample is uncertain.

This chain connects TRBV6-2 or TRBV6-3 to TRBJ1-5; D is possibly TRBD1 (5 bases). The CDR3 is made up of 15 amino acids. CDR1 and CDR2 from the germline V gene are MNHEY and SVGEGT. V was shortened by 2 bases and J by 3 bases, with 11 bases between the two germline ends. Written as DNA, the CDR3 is TGTGCCAGCAGTTACCCCCGACAGAACAATCAGCCCCAGCATTTT. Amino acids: CASSYPRQNNQPQHF.

CDR3 loop: CASSTTPGLAGSEQYF. The CDR3 coding sequence is TGTGCCAGTAGCACAACTCCGGGACTAGCGGGGAGCGAGCAGTACTTC. The chain combines TRBV19 with TRBJ2-7; TRBD2 aligns across 13 bases. V shed 6 bases and J 6 bases; nucleotides not matched to a gene: 11. Germline CDR1 is LNHDA and CDR2 is SQIVND (reference sequence). The length of the CDR3 is 16 residues.

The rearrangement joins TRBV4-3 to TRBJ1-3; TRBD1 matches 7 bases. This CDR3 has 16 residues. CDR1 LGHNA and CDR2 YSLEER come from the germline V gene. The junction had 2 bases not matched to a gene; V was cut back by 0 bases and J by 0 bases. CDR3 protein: CASSQDHRGSGNTIYF. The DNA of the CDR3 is TGCGCCAGCAGCCAAGATCACAGGGGCTCTGGAAACACCATATATTTT.

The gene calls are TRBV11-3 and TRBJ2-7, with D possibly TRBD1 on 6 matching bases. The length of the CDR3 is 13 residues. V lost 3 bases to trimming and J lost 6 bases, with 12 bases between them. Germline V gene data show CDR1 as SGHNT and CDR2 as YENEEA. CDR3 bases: TGTGCCAGCAGCTTCGCACAGGGATCCGAGCAGTACTTC. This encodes CASSFAQGSEQYF.

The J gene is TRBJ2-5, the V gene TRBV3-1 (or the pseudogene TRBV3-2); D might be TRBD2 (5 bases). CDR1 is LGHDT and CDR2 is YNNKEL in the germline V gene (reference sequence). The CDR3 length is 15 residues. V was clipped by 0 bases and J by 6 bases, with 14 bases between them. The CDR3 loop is CASSQDFVSGKTQYF. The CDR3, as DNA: TGTGCCAGCAGCCAAGATTTTGTGAGCGGAAAGACCCAGTACTTC.

The CDR3 DNA sequence: TGCGCCAGCAGCTTTACGGACCGGAGGGACTATGGCTACACCTTC. As protein: CASSFTDRRDYGYTF. V is TRBV4-1 and J is TRBJ1-2; D is uncertain. V was cut by 5 bases and J by 3 bases, with 16 bases left in between. The CDR3 consists of 15 residues. The germline V gene has CDR1 MGHRA and CDR2 YSYEKL.

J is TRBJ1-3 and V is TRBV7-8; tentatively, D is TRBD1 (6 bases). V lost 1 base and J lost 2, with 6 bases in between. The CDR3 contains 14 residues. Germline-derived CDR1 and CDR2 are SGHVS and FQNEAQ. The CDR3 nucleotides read TGTGCCAGCAGCTTAGGGACAGCTGGAAACACCATATATTTT. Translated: CASSLGTAGNTIYF.

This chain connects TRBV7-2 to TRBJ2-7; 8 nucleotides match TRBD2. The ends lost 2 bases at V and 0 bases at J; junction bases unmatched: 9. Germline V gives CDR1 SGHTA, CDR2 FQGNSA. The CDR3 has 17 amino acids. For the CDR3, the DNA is TGTGCCAGCAGCTTACCAAGGTCCGGGAGGGCCTCCTACGAGCAGTACTTC. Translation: CASSLPRSGRASYEQYF.

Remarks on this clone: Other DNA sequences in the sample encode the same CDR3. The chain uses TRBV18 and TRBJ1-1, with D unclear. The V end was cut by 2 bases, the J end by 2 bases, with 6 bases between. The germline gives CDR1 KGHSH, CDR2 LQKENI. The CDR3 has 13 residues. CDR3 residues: CASSPNSNTEAFF. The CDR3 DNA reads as TGTGCCAGCTCACCAAACAGCAACACTGAAGCTTTCTTT.

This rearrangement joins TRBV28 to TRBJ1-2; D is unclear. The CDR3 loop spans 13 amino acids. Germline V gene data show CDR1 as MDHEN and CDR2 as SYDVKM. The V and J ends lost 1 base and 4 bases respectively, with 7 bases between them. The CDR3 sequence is CASSLSHTYGYTF. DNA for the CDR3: TGTGCCAGCAGTTTATCGCACACCTATGGCTACACCTTC.

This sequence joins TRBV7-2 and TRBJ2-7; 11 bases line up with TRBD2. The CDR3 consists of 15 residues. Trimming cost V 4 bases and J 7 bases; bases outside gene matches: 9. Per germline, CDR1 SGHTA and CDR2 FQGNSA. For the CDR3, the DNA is TGTGCCAGCAGCTCACAACTAGCGGGAGCCGGTGAGCAGTACTTC. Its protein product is CASSSQLAGAGEQYF.

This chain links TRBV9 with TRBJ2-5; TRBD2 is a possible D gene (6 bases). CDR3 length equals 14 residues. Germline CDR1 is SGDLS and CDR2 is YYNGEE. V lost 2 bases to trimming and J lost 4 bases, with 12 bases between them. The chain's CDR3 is CASSVSGAGETQYF. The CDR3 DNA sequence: TGTGCCAGCAGCGTCTCGGGAGCTGGAGAGACCCAGTACTTC.

DNA of the CDR3: TGTGCCAGCAGCTTAGTATCCTACAATGAGCAGTTCTTC. Amino acids: CASSLVSYNEQFF. V is TRBV7-2 and J is TRBJ2-1; D uncertain. Trimming shortened V by 1 base and J by 1 base, and 2 bases separated the two germline ends. The CDR3 spans 13 residues. Germline CDR1 SGHTA, CDR2 FQGNSA.

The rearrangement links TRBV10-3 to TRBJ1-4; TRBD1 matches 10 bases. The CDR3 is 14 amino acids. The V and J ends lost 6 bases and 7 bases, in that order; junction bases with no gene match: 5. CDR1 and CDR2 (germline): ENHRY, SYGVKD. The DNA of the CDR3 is TGTGCCATCAGGGGGACAGGGGAAACTGAAAAACTGTTTTTT. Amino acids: CAIRGTGETEKLFF.

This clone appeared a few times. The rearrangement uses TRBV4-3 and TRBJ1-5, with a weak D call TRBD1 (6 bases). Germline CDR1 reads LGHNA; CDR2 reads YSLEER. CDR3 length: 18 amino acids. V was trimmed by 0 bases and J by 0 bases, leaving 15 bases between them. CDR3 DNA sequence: TGCGCCAGCAGCCAAGATTGGAGACAGGTCCATAGCAATCAGCCCCAGCATTTT. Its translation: CASSQDWRQVHSNQPQHF.

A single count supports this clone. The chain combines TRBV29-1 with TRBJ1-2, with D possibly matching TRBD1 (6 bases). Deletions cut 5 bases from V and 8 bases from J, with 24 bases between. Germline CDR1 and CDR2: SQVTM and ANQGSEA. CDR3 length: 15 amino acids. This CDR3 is CSVSPPGQREGGYTF. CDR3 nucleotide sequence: TGCAGCGTTAGTCCCCCAGGACAGCGCGAAGGGGGCTACACCTTC.

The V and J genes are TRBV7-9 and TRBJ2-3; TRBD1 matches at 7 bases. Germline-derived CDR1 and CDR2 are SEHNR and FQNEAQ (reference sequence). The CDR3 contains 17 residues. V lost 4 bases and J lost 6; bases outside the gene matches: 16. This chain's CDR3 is CASSWPTDRTIDDTQYF. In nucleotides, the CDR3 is TGTGCCAGCAGCTGGCCGACGGACAGGACAATCGACGATACGCAGTATTTT.

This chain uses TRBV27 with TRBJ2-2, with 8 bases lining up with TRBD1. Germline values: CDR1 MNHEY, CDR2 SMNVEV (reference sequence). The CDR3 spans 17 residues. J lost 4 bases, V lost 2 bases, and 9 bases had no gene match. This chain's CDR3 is CASSLSLGTGVTGELFF. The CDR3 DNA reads TGTGCCAGCAGTTTAAGCCTCGGGACAGGAGTCACCGGGGAGCTGTTTTTT.

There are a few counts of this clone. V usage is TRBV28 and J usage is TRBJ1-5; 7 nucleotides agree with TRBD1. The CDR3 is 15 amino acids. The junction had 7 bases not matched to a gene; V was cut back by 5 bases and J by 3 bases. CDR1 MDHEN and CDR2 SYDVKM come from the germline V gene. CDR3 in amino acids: CASSLRGTVNQPQHF. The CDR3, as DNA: TGTGCCAGCAGTCTCAGGGGGACAGTCAATCAGCCCCAGCATTTT.

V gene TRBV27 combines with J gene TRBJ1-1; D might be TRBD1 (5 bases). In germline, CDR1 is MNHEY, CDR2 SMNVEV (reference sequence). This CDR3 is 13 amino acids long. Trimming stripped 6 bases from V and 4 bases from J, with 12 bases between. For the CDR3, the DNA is TGTGCCAGCAGACGACAGCTGGGCACTGAAGCTTTCTTT. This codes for CASRRQLGTEAFF.

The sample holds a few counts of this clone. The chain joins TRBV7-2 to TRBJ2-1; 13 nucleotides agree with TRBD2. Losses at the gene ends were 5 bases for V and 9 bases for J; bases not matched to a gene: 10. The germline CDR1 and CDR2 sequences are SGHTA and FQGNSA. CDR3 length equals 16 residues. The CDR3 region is CASSPWTSGSVGEQFF. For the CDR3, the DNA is TGTGCCAGCAGCCCGTGGACTAGCGGGAGCGTAGGTGAGCAGTTCTTC. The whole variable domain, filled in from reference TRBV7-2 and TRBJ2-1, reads GAGVSQSPSNKVTEKGKDVELRCDPISGHTALYWYRQSLGQGLEFLIYFQGNSAPDKSGLPSDRFSAERTGGSVSTLTIQRTQQEDSAVYLCASSPWTSGSVGEQFFGPGTRLTVL.

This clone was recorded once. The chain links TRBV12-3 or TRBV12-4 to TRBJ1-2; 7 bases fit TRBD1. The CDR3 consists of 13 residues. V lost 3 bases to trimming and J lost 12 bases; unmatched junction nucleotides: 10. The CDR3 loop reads CASSFMTGQPDTF. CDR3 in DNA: TGTGCCAGCAGTTTCATGACAGGGCAACCCGACACCTTC.

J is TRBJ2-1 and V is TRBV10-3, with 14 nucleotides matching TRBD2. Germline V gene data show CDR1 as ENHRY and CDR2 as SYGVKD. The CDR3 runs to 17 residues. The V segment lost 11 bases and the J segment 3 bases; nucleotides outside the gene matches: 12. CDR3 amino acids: CAAGTSGSRGLYNEQFF. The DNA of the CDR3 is TGTGCCGCCGGGACTAGCGGGAGTAGGGGGCTCTACAATGAGCAGTTCTTC.

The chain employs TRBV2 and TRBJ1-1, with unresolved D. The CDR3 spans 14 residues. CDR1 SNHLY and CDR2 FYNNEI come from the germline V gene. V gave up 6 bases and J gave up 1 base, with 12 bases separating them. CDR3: CASRAPDGNTEAFF. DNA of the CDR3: TGTGCCAGCAGGGCCCCCGATGGGAACACTGAAGCTTTCTTT.

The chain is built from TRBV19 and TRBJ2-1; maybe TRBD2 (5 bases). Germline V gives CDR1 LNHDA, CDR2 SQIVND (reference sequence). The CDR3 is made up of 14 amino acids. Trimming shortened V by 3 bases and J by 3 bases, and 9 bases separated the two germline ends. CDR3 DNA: TGTGCCAGTAGTATCGGGGAGATCTACAATGAGCAGTTCTTC. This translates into CASSIGEIYNEQFF.

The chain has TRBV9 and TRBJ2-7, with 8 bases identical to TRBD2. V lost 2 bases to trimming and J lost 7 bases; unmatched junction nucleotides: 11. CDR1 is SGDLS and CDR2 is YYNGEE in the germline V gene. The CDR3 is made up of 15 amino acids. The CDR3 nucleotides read TGTGCCAGCAGCGTCTCCGGGACTAGTCCGGGTGAGCAGTACTTC. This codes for CASSVSGTSPGEQYF.

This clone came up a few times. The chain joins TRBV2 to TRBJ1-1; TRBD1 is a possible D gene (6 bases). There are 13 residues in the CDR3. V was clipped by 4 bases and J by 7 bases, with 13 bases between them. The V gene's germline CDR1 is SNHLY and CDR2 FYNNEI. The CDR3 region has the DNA TGTGCCAGCAGTGTACGGACAGAGGTTGAAGCTTTCTTT. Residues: CASSVRTEVEAFF.